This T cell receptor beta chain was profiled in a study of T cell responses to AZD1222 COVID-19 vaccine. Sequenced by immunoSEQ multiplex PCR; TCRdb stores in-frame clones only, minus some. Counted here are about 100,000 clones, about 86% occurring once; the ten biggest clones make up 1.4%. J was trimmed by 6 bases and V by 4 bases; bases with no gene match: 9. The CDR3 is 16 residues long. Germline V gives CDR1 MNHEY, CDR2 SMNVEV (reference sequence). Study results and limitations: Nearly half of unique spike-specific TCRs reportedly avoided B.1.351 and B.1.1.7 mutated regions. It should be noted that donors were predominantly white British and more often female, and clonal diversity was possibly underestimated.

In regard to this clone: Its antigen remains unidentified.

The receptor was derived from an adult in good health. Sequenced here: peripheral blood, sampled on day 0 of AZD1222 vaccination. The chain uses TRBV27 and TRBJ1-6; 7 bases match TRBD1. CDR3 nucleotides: TGTGCCAGCAGTTACGAGACAGGGTCGGGTAATTCACCCCTCCACTTT. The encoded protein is CASSYETGSGNSPLHF.